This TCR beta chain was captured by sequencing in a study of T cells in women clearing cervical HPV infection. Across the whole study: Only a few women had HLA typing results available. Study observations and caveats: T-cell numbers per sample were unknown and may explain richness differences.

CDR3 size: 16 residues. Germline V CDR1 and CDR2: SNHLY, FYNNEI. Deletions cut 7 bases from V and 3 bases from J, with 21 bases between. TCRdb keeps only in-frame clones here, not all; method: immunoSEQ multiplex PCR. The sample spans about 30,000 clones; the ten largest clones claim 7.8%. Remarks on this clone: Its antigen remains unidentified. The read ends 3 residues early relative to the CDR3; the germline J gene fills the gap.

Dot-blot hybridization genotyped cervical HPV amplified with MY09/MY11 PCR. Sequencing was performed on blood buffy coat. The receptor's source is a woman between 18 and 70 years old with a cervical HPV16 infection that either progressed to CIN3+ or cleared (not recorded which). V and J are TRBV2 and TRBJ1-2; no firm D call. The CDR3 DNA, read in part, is TGTGCCAGCATTGGTAAGACCTGGACTGGCGACTATGGC. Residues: CASIGKTWTGDYG. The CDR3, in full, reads CASIGKTWTGDYGYTF.